The 2 T cell receptor beta chains below come from one sample, sequenced in a study of beta chain features in type 1 diabetes. The whole isolated RNA underwent reverse transcription, so sequencing captured expressed TCRB transcripts. Generated by immunoSEQ multiplex PCR, the TCRdb table keeps only in-frame clones and is missing some. The top ten hold about 1.4% of the sample, which has 130,000 to 150,000 clones, less than 9% seen once. Material: central memory CD4+ T cells from blood. Receptor source: a young woman in good health.

This clone occurred many times. V gene TRBV7-2 combines with J gene TRBJ2-5; tentative D call: TRBD2 (6 bases). The CDR3 has 15 residues. Germline CDR1 is SGHTA and CDR2 is FQGNSA. V was shortened by 1 base and J by 5 bases, with 14 bases between the two germline ends. The CDR3 DNA follows: TGTGCCAGCAGCTTAGTCGGGAGTAAGGTGGAGACCCAGTACTTC. Protein: CASSLVGSKVETQYF. The whole variable domain, filled in from reference TRBV7-2 and TRBJ2-5, reads GAGVSQSPSNKVTEKGKDVELRCDPISGHTALYWYRQSLGQGLEFLIYFQGNSAPDKSGLPSDRFSAERTGGSVSTLTIQRTQQEDSAVYLCASSLVGSKVETQYFGPGTRLLVL.

The chain is built from TRBV19 and TRBJ2-7; D not certain. With 6 bases removed from V and 1 base from J, the gap between germline ends came to 16 bases. The CDR3 consists of 15 residues. CDR1 and CDR2 (germline): LNHDA, SQIVND (reference sequence). This CDR3 is CASRSGSDLSYEQYF. CDR3 nucleotides: TGTGCCAGTAGGTCAGGTTCCGACCTTTCCTACGAGCAGTACTTC.